The 25 T cell receptor beta chains below all came from one sample that was sequenced in a study of T cells in Graves' hyperthyroidism and ophthalmopathy. Amplification of TCR beta CDR3 regions used RNA as the template. Initially, a first-round RT-PCR of the TCR CDR3 employed the HTBI primer set. TCRdb re-derived calls from the multiplex PCR reads in MiXCR, one entry per CDR3 protein. The table has 500,000 to 650,000 distinct CDR3 sequences, more than 15% seen once. Material for sequencing was blood. These receptors all come from a woman aged 18-35 years with Graves' ophthalmopathy.

In this sample, this clonotype turned up many times. Relative to the germline gene, one junction end is altered; a read error may explain this. This chain joins TRBV6-1 and TRBJ2-7; D unclear. Germline CDR1 and CDR2: MNHNS and SASEGT. The CDR3 runs 12 residues. The CDR3 nucleotides read TGTGCCAGCAGCGAAGATCCATACGAGCAGTACTTC. Translation: CASSEDPYEQYF.

This clonotype was found a few times. The chain carries TRBV7-3 and TRBJ2-1; 12 bases are shared with TRBD2. After removal of 5 bases from V and 7 bases from J, the junction contained 15 bases not matched to a gene. The CDR3 loop spans 18 amino acids. The germline gives CDR1 SGHTA, CDR2 FQGTGA. CDR3 nucleotide sequence: TGTGCCAGCAGCCCCCTCGGGGGTGGACTAGCGGGGCGGAATGAGCAGTTCTTC. Residues: CASSPLGGGLAGRNEQFF.

The chain carries TRBV28 and TRBJ2-3; a possible D gene is TRBD1 (6 bases). This CDR3 has 15 residues. V was trimmed by 5 bases and J by 1 base, leaving 13 bases between them. Germline V gives CDR1 MDHEN, CDR2 SYDVKM. CDR3 loop: CASSQHRAGTDTQYF. In DNA, the CDR3 is TGTGCCAGCAGTCAACACAGGGCTGGCACAGATACGCAGTATTTT.

This sequence joins TRBV20-1 and TRBJ1-1; unclear D gene. The CDR3 is 10 residues long. Per the germline V gene, CDR1 is DFQATT and CDR2 is SNEGSKA (reference sequence). V gave up 6 bases and J gave up 10 bases, with 12 bases separating them. The CDR3: CSASNFGAFF. The CDR3, as DNA: TGCAGTGCCTCCAACTTCGGAGCTTTCTTT.

This clonotype was counted between two and nine times. The V and J genes are TRBV19 and TRBJ2-7; TRBD2 aligns across 7 bases. The ends lost 1 base at V and 2 bases at J; junction bases unmatched: 8. CDR3 length: 16 residues. Germline loops: CDR1 LNHDA, CDR2 SQIVND (reference sequence). The CDR3 DNA is TGTGCCAGTAGTATAGCCGGCGGGACTACCACCTACGAGCAGTACTTC. This sequence encodes CASSIAGGTTTYEQYF.

This clonotype has ten or more counts. The chain links TRBV28 to TRBJ2-7; no reliable D call. Germline V gene lookup returns CDR1 MDHEN and CDR2 SYDVKM. The length of the CDR3 is 12 residues. Trimming left V 7 bases short and J 2 bases short, with 9 bases between. The CDR3 nucleotides read TGTGCCAGCAAAGCACAGACCTACGAGCAGTACTTC. Translated: CASKAQTYEQYF.

The gene calls are TRBV15 and TRBJ1-1; a weak D match, TRBD1 (6 bases). Trimming removed 3 bases from V and 0 bases from J, with 14 bases in between. Germline V CDR1 and CDR2: LNHNV, YYDKDF (reference sequence). CDR3 length equals 16 residues. CDR3 in DNA: TGTGCCACCAGCAGGTTCTTGGGGGGCTTGAACACTGAAGCTTTCTTT. Translated: CATSRFLGGLNTEAFF.

This clonotype has a count of ten or more. CDR3 protein: CASSPVETSQNEQFF. CDR3 coding DNA: TGTGCCAGCAGCCCCGTTGAGACTAGTCAGAATGAGCAGTTCTTC. The chain recombines TRBV11-2 with TRBJ2-1; D may be TRBD2 (6 bases). V was shortened by 5 bases and J by 7 bases, with 18 bases between the two germline ends. The germline V gene encodes CDR1 SGHAT and CDR2 FQNNGV. This CDR3 contains 15 residues.

This clonotype was seen at least ten times. The V call is TRBV5-8, the J call TRBJ2-1, with D unresolved. Germline CDR1 is SGHTS and CDR2 is YDEGEE. This CDR3 has 11 amino acids. The germline V and J ends were trimmed by 0 bases and 10 bases, with 5 bases remaining between them. This CDR3 is CASSLVVEQFF. The CDR3 DNA reads TGTGCCAGCAGCTTGGTCGTAGAGCAGTTCTTC.

The chain couples TRBV12-3 or TRBV12-4 to TRBJ1-6; D is perhaps TRBD1 (5 bases). Trimming left V 7 bases short and J 7 bases short, with 11 bases between. This CDR3 region has 13 residues. The CDR3 region is CASTLGENSPLHF. CDR3 sequence (DNA): TGTGCCAGCACGTTAGGGGAGAATTCACCCCTCCACTTT.

In this sample, this clonotype turned up a few times. The chain has TRBV2 and TRBJ2-1; D gene uncertain. The CDR3 covers 15 residues. Trimming took 8 bases from V and 3 from J, leaving 17 bases between them. Germline CDR1 SNHLY, CDR2 FYNNEI. The CDR3 nucleotides read TGTGCCAGCCAGTTACGGAGATTGAACTACAATGAGCAGTTCTTC. Its protein is CASQLRRLNYNEQFF.

There are many counts of this clonotype. The CDR3 DNA is TGTGCCTGGAGTGTACGTAGGGACTCCTACGAGCAGTACTTC. This gives the protein CAWSVRRDSYEQYF. The chain carries TRBV30 and TRBJ2-7; D remains unclear. Trimming removed 0 bases at V and 0 bases at J, with 9 bases between. The CDR3 has 14 amino acids. Germline values: CDR1 GTSNPN, CDR2 SVGIG (reference sequence).

This clonotype has more than one count but fewer than ten. With a much larger clone just one base away, this may be a read error. The chain links TRBV7-2 to TRBJ2-7; 9 nucleotides match TRBD1. Germline values: CDR1 SGHTA, CDR2 FQGNSA. J lost 5 bases, V lost 8 bases, and 13 bases had no gene match. CDR3 length equals 15 residues. CDR3: CASGENSGTGHEQYF. The DNA of the CDR3 is TGTGCCAGCGGCGAAAACTCCGGGACAGGGCACGAGCAGTACTTC. Together with reference TRBV7-2 and TRBJ2-7, the CDR3 gives the full variable domain: GAGVSQSPSNKVTEKGKDVELRCDPISGHTALYWYRQSLGQGLEFLIYFQGNSAPDKSGLPSDRFSAERTGGSVSTLTIQRTQQEDSAVYLCASGENSGTGHEQYFGPGTRLTVT.

The CDR3 region is CASSQSGTGEKETQYF. Written as DNA, the CDR3 is TGTGCCAGCAGCCAGAGCGGGACAGGGGAGAAAGAGACCCAGTACTTC. The chain uses TRBV5-6 and TRBJ2-5, with 10 bases that match TRBD1. This CDR3 region has 16 residues. After removal of 4 bases from V and 3 bases from J, the junction contained 9 bases not matched to a gene. CDR1 and CDR2 from the germline V gene are SGHDT and YYEEEE.

The chain is built from TRBV20-1 and TRBJ2-5; perhaps TRBD2 as D (5 bases). The ends were cut back, 6 bases at V and 5 bases at J, with 10 bases in the middle. Germline-derived CDR1 and CDR2 are DFQATT and SNEGSKA (reference sequence). The CDR3 loop spans 11 amino acids. The chain's CDR3 is CSAYEGETQYF. The CDR3 region has the DNA TGCAGTGCCTACGAGGGTGAGACCCAGTACTTC.

This clonotype was seen more than once but under ten times. The CDR3 bases are TGTGCCAGCAGTTACGCGCGGGGCAGCTCCTACGAGCAGTACTTC. It encodes CASSYARGSSYEQYF. The chain uses TRBV6-5 and TRBJ2-7; D is perhaps TRBD2 (6 bases). V shed 2 bases and J shed 0 bases, with 11 bases lying between them. The germline CDR1 and CDR2 sequences are MNHEY and SVGAGI. The CDR3 runs to 15 residues.

The V call is TRBV10-3, the J call TRBJ2-2; D tentatively fits TRBD1 or TRBD2 (6 bases each). Trimming took off 0 bases at V and 13 bases at J, with 9 bases between the two ends. Germline values: CDR1 ENHRY, CDR2 SYGVKD. CDR3 length equals 12 residues. This chain's CDR3 is CAISESGGRLFF. CDR3 in DNA: TGTGCCATCAGTGAGTCGGGGGGCCGGCTGTTTTTT.

This clonotype occurred many times. The chain combines TRBV28 with TRBJ1-1, with D perhaps TRBD1 (5 bases). V was pared by 3 bases and J by 0 bases, with 8 bases between. This CDR3 comprises 14 residues. Germline CDR1 MDHEN, CDR2 SYDVKM. The CDR3 sequence: CASSFGHVNTEAFF. The CDR3 nucleotides are TGTGCCAGCAGTTTTGGACATGTGAACACTGAAGCTTTCTTT. The full variable domain, rest sourced from reference TRBV28 and TRBJ1-1, is DVKVTQSSRYLVKRTGEKVFLECVQDMDHENMFWYRQDPGLGLRLIYFSYDVKMKEKGDIPEGYSVSREKKERFSLILESASTNQTSMYLCASSFGHVNTEAFFGQGTRLTVV.

This clonotype was recorded at least ten times. The V gene is TRBV7-2, the J gene TRBJ2-7; D gene uncertain. V was clipped by 5 bases and J by 5 bases, with 13 bases between them. The CDR3 spans 13 residues. Germline V gene lookup returns CDR1 SGHTA and CDR2 FQGNSA. The CDR3 bases are TGTGCCAGCAGCCCGCAGCAGGCTAACGAGCAGTACTTC. The encoded protein is CASSPQQANEQYF.

This clonotype was recorded many times. J is TRBJ2-1 and V is TRBV7-3; 8 bases fit TRBD1. V trimming: 0 bases; J trimming: 3 bases; junction bases outside the gene matches: 7. Germline V gene data show CDR1 as SGHTA and CDR2 as FQGTGA. This CDR3 has 17 residues. CDR3 sequence: CASSLTGGQVIYNEQFF. The CDR3 region has the DNA TGTGCCAGCAGCTTAACGGGGGGACAGGTTATCTACAATGAGCAGTTCTTC.

The rearrangement joins TRBV5-6 to TRBJ1-1; maybe TRBD1 (5 bases). Germline CDR1 and CDR2: SGHDT and YYEEEE. The CDR3 has 13 amino acids. V dropped 7 bases and J dropped 0 bases, with 10 bases sitting between them. CDR3 sequence: CASHDRVNTEAFF. The CDR3 region has the DNA TGTGCCAGCCACGACAGAGTGAACACTGAAGCTTTCTTT.

This clonotype was recorded many times. The chain carries TRBV7-2 and TRBJ2-3; perhaps TRBD2 as D (5 bases). The CDR3 has 19 amino acids. Germline CDR1 is SGHTA and CDR2 is FQGNSA. Trimming took 3 bases from V and 5 from J, leaving 27 bases between them. The CDR3: CASSFKHSSRLSVLDTQYF. CDR3 nucleotide sequence: TGTGCCAGCAGCTTTAAACACTCATCGAGACTATCTGTATTAGATACGCAGTATTTT.

CDR3 in DNA: TGTGCCAGCAGCGTAGCATCCAGGGGCACTGAAGCTTTCTTT. Protein sequence: CASSVASRGTEAFF. This chain connects TRBV9 to TRBJ1-1, with a weak D call TRBD1 (6 bases). The CDR3 is 14 amino acids. CDR1 and CDR2 (germline): SGDLS, YYNGEE. The V end lost 0 bases, the J end lost 4 bases, and 10 bases lay between the germline ends. The complete variable domain, with remaining parts taken from reference TRBV9 and TRBJ1-1, reads DSGVTQTPKHLITATGQRVTLRCSPRSGDLSVYWYQQSLDQGLQFLIQYYNGEERAKGNILERFSAQQFPDLHSELNLSSLELGDSALYFCASSVASRGTEAFFGQGTRLTVV.

There are many counts of this clonotype. The chain is built from TRBV6-2 or TRBV6-3 and TRBJ1-6; 7 bases are shared with TRBD1. The CDR3 consists of 15 residues. Germline V lookup: CDR1 MNHEY, CDR2 SVGEGT. J was trimmed by 5 bases and V by 5 bases; bases with no gene match: 6. The chain's CDR3 is CASSHRDSHNSPLHF. CDR3 bases: TGTGCCAGCAGTCACCGGGACAGCCATAATTCACCCCTCCACTTT.

This clonotype was recorded many times. This sequence joins TRBV20-1 and TRBJ1-2; 8 bases are a match to TRBD1. The germline CDR1 and CDR2 sequences are DFQATT and SNEGSKA (reference sequence). The CDR3 length is 16 residues. J gave up 2 bases and V 3 bases, and 11 bases lay outside the gene matches. CDR3 nucleotide sequence: TGCAGTGCTAGTCCCCTTACAGGGGGAAGGAACTATGGCTACACCTTC. Protein product: CSASPLTGGRNYGYTF.